A selection of T cell receptor beta chains follows, all from one sample in a study of blood T cells in healthy people across ages. Each CDR3 protein gets one entry after TCRdb re-called the 5' RACE reads with MiXCR. This table has some 760,000 distinct CDR3 sequences, around a quarter appearing once. This sample also belongs to another study, concerning T cells of mothers and their children.

Material for sequencing was blood. The receptors originated from a boy aged 10-17 years in good health. The CDR3 runs from the conserved cysteine through the conserved F or W. Fields, in order: CDR3 protein, CDR3 DNA, D gene, V gene, J gene, clone size. A D gene is named only where the DNA matches it firmly. For some rows the clone size is stated as once, few or many, or as a class when expanded; others skip it.

CASSSAGGRNEKLFF	TGTGCCAGCAGCTCCGCGGGGGGAAGAAATGAAAAACTGTTTTTT	.	TRBV7-2	TRBJ1-4	.
CASSSLRDTGAVDNEQFF	TGTGCCAGCAGCTCCCTTAGGGATACGGGAGCGGTAGACAATGAGCAGTTCTTC	.	TRBV7-8	TRBJ2-1	.
CSVAPGQGLHRQRGYTF	TGCAGCGTCGCTCCGGGACAGGGGCTCCACCGACAGAGGGGCTACACCTTC	TRBD1	TRBV29-1	TRBJ1-2	.
CSAQRPSSYEQYF	TGCAGTGCACAGCGGCCCAGCTCCTACGAGCAGTACTTC	.	TRBV20-1	TRBJ2-7	.
CASTRGTANYGYTF	TGTGCCAGCACCAGAGGAACAGCTAACTATGGCTACACCTTC	.	TRBV28	TRBJ1-2	.
CASSQEAYSYEQYF	TGTGCCAGCAGCCAAGAGGCATACTCCTACGAGCAGTACTTC	.	TRBV3-1	TRBJ2-7	.
CSASRGPGGLTDTQYF	TGCAGTGCTAGTAGGGGACCGGGGGGGCTCACAGATACGCAGTATTTT	TRBD2	TRBV20-1	TRBJ2-3	.
CASSDLGRQNIQYF	TGTGCCAGCAGTGATTTAGGGCGGCAAAACATTCAGTACTTC	.	TRBV6-1	TRBJ2-4	few
CASSRGLLNEKLFF	TGTGCCAGCAGCAGGGGACTACTTAATGAAAAACTGTTTTTT	.	TRBV3-1	TRBJ1-4	few
CASSVRSYNEQFF	TGTGCCAGCAGCGTCCGATCCTACAATGAGCAGTTCTTC	.	TRBV12-3/TRBV12-4	TRBJ2-1	.
CASSLEGQDPYEQYF	TGTGCCAGCAGCTTAGAGGGACAAGACCCCTACGAGCAGTACTTC	.	TRBV7-8	TRBJ2-7	few
CSAASEENIQYF	TGCAGTGCTGCTAGCGAGGAAAACATTCAGTACTTC	.	TRBV20-1	TRBJ2-4	.
CASSLTFNRLPTDTQYF	TGTGCCAGCAGCTTAACGTTTAACAGATTACCCACAGATACGCAGTATTTT	.	TRBV7-3	TRBJ2-3	few
CAWSDKASGYTF	TGTGCCTGGAGCGATAAGGCAAGTGGCTACACCTTC	.	TRBV30	TRBJ1-2	few
CASSSNAGVSTDTQYF	TGTGCCAGCTCATCCAACGCAGGGGTTAGCACAGATACGCAGTATTTT	.	TRBV18	TRBJ2-3	.
CASSLGLLSSYNEQFF	TGTGCCAGCAGCTTAGGTTTGCTCAGCTCCTACAATGAGCAGTTCTTC	.	TRBV7-9	TRBJ2-1	few
CASSGGALSNQPQHF	TGTGCCAGCAGCGGAGGGGCCCTTAGCAATCAGCCCCAGCATTTT	.	TRBV3-1	TRBJ1-5	few
CATQRTFQETQYF	TGTGCCACTCAGAGGACATTCCAAGAGACCCAGTACTTC	.	TRBV10-3	TRBJ2-5	few